This T cell receptor (beta chain) was identified in a study of blood T cell repertoires in COVID-19. Authors' processing steps: Amplification of reference gene primers provided the estimated nucleated cell counts. The table came from immunoSEQ multiplex PCR; TCRdb's copy has only in-frame clones and leaves some out. That table is the source of V, J and clone size, and D and trimming were worked out from the DNA. The sample yields some 110,000 clones, 60% to 85% seen once. The CDR3 loop spans 16 amino acids. The V and J ends lost 4 bases and 3 bases respectively, with 16 bases between them. CDR1 is LGHDT and CDR2 is YNNKEL in the germline V gene (reference sequence).

This chain links TRBV3-1 (or the pseudogene TRBV3-2) with TRBJ2-1, with D maybe TRBD2 (7 bases). The clonotype originates from a man aged 70-80 years with acute or convalescent COVID-19. The material sequenced was peripheral blood. The chain's CDR3 is CASSPPGGGGYNEQFF. The CDR3 bases are TGTGCCAGCAGCCCTCCGGGGGGCGGGGGCTACAATGAGCAGTTCTTC.